This T cell receptor beta chain was captured in a study of blood T cell repertoires in COVID-19. Study at large: From the United States, Italy and Spain came samples of acute and convalescent COVID-19.

This CDR3 comprises 15 residues. J was trimmed by 8 bases and V by 8 bases; bases with no gene match: 14. CDR1 is LNHDA and CDR2 is SQIVND in the germline V gene (reference sequence). Per the original methods: Scientists estimated how many nucleated cells there were by amplifying reference gene primers. Repertoires were generated with immunoSEQ multiplex PCR, while TCRdb's copy carries only in-frame clones and drops some. Clone size and V and J calls were adopted from that table, with D and trimming inferred from the DNA. The sample contains approximately 190,000 clones, about 86% of which appear only once.

The sample consisted of peripheral blood. The receptor's source is a man in his thirties or forties with active or convalescent COVID-19. V usage is TRBV19 and J usage is TRBJ2-3; 9 bases align to TRBD2. The CDR3 reads CASASAGGTSSTQYF. The CDR3 DNA sequence: TGTGCCAGTGCCTCAGCGGGAGGCACCTCGAGTACGCAGTATTTT. Combining the CDR3 with reference TRBV19 and TRBJ2-3 gives the whole variable domain DGGITQSPKYLFRKEGQNVTLSCEQNLNHDAMYWYRQDPGQGLRLIYYSQIVNDFQKGDIAEGYSVSREKKESFPLTVTSAQKNPTAFYLCASASAGGTSSTQYFGPGTRLTVL.